This record looks at one TCR beta chain sequence and its context. The target antigen is unknown. J gave up 14 bases and V 3 bases, and 10 bases lay outside the gene matches. CDR1 KGHSH and CDR2 LQKENI come from the germline V gene. CDR3 length: 14 amino acids. Libraries were prepared by immunoSEQ multiplex PCR; TCRdb keeps only in-frame clonotypes and omits some of them. The profile shows more than 95,000 clones, 80% to 90% of them singletons. The sample belongs to a study of T cell responses to AZD1222 COVID-19 vaccine. The wider study: Pooling of second doses given at about 4 or about 12 weeks was done. General observations from the study: Two AZD1222 doses significantly raised spike-specific TCR breadth and depth over controls. Donors were mostly white British, more females; clonal diversity possibly underestimated.

V is TRBV18 and J is TRBJ1-6; 7 bases map to TRBD1. The sample was peripheral blood, taken on day 0 of AZD1222 vaccination. This TCR derives from an adult in good health. CDR3 nucleotides: TGTGCCAGCTCACCTCCGGGACAGAGAGGAACCCTCCACTTT. It codes for CASSPPGQRGTLHF.